Presented here are 17 T cell receptor beta chains from one specimen sequenced in a study of blood T cell repertoires in COVID-19. Assay used: immunoSEQ multiplex PCR; TCRdb lists only in-frame clones, some missing. The table includes about 150,000 clones, more than 65% detected once. Sequenced sample: peripheral blood. All receptors come from a man between 60 and 70 years old with acute or convalescent COVID-19.

The rearrangement links TRBV5-6 to TRBJ2-1; weak D call: TRBD2 (6 bases). CDR1 SGHDT and CDR2 YYEEEE come from the germline V gene. Trimming shortened V by 3 bases and J by 2 bases, and 12 bases separated the two germline ends. This CDR3 is built from 15 residues. The DNA of the CDR3 is TGTGCCAGCAGCTGGGGAATAGCGGCCTACAATGAGCAGTTCTTC. Its protein is CASSWGIAAYNEQFF.

V and J are TRBV19 and TRBJ2-1, with 10 bases aligning to TRBD2. Germline V gene lookup returns CDR1 LNHDA and CDR2 SQIVND (reference sequence). This CDR3 has 14 residues. Germline trimming cut 4 bases from V and 4 bases from J; bases unmatched to any gene: 1. The CDR3: CASSTTSGYNEQFF. The CDR3 DNA follows: TGTGCCAGTAGTACGACTAGCGGGTACAATGAGCAGTTCTTC.

J is TRBJ1-2 and V is TRBV5-1; no clear D gene. V was pared by 7 bases and J by 5 bases, with 15 bases between. This CDR3 comprises 13 residues. From germline, CDR1 is SGHRS and CDR2 YFSETQ. DNA for the CDR3: TGCGCCAGCTCCTCCGAGGGCTCTTATGGCTACACCTTC. Protein: CASSSEGSYGYTF.

The chain joins TRBV27 to TRBJ2-3; the match to TRBD2 covers 10 bases. Germline CDR1 is MNHEY and CDR2 is SMNVEV (reference sequence). V dropped 8 bases and J dropped 2; count of bases not matched to a gene: 13. This CDR3 spans 17 amino acids. DNA for the CDR3: TGTGCCAGCGGCCGTCTAGCGGGAGAACTTCACACAGATACGCAGTATTTT. Encoded protein: CASGRLAGELHTDTQYF.

The gene calls are TRBV5-8 and TRBJ2-2; 10 bases are shared with TRBD2. Trimming took 2 bases from V and 4 from J; bases not matched to a gene: 5. The CDR3 runs 16 residues. Germline V CDR1 and CDR2: SGHTS, YDEGEE. CDR3 in amino acids: CASSLKASGGTGELFF. The CDR3 DNA is TGTGCCAGCAGCTTAAAAGCTAGCGGGGGCACCGGGGAGCTGTTTTTT.

The chain couples TRBV5-1 to TRBJ2-3; D is unclear. Trimming stripped 7 bases from V and 3 bases from J, with 15 bases between. Germline lookup yields CDR1 SGHRS and CDR2 YFSETQ. The CDR3 extends over 14 amino acids. The CDR3 is CASYTQQETDTQYF. The CDR3 DNA follows: TGCGCCAGCTACACCCAACAAGAAACAGATACGCAGTATTTT.

The CDR3 spells CASSNLATGDTQYF. CDR3 nucleotides: TGCGCCAGCAGCAACCTAGCGACGGGGGATACGCAGTATTTT. V and J are TRBV5-1 and TRBJ2-3; possibly TRBD2 for D (6 bases). Trimming stripped 4 bases from V and 6 bases from J, with 15 bases between. CDR1 is SGHRS, CDR2 YFSETQ, per germline. The CDR3 runs 14 residues.

This clone was recorded a few times. This chain joins TRBV12-3 or TRBV12-4 and TRBJ1-1; weak D call: TRBD1 (5 bases). V was trimmed by 4 bases and J by 11 bases, leaving 14 bases between them. This CDR3 contains 12 residues. As DNA, the CDR3 is TGTGCCAGCAGTTCGCGACAGAGCCTCGCTTTCTTT. Protein sequence: CASSSRQSLAFF.

The chain is built from TRBV19 and TRBJ2-3; 8 positions match TRBD2. Germline CDR1 LNHDA, CDR2 SQIVND (reference sequence). The CDR3 length is 15 residues. V shed 1 base, J shed 3 bases, and the junction held 3 bases outside the gene matches. The CDR3 DNA reads TGTGCCAGTAGTATAGTGGGACTAGGAACAGATACGCAGTATTTT. It yields the protein CASSIVGLGTDTQYF.

The CDR3 loop reads CASSQGTGGRFYEQYF. The CDR3 DNA sequence: TGCGCCAGCAGCCAAGGGACAGGGGGCCGGTTCTACGAGCAGTACTTC. The rearrangement uses TRBV4-1 and TRBJ2-7; 11 bases are a match to TRBD1. The CDR3 length is 16 residues. V lost 1 base and J lost 3; bases outside the gene matches: 5. Germline V gene data show CDR1 as MGHRA and CDR2 as YSYEKL.

The chain joins TRBV7-3 to TRBJ2-3, with 11 bases fitting TRBD2. The CDR3 has 16 amino acids. CDR1 and CDR2 from the germline V gene are SGHTA and FQGTGA. V dropped 5 bases and J dropped 6; count of bases not matched to a gene: 10. This CDR3 is CASSTSSGRFVDTQYF. CDR3 coding DNA: TGTGCCAGCAGCACGTCTAGCGGGAGGTTTGTGGATACGCAGTATTTT.

The V gene is TRBV19, the J gene TRBJ2-5; a possible D gene is TRBD1 (5 bases). Germline assignment: CDR1 LNHDA and CDR2 SQIVND (reference sequence). Between the trimmed V and J ends, which lost 2 bases and 2 bases, there was a span of 12 bases. This CDR3 is built from 15 residues. The CDR3 region is CASSISAGRQETQYF. The CDR3 DNA reads TGTGCCAGTAGTATATCCGCAGGGCGGCAAGAGACCCAGTACTTC.

The genes are TRBV12-5 and TRBJ1-5, with TRBD1 as a possible D gene (6 bases). This CDR3 spans 18 amino acids. V lost 0 bases to trimming and J lost 7 bases, with 22 bases between them. CDR1 is LGHNT, CDR2 FRNRAP, per germline. This chain's CDR3 is CASGLVTVTGQRDQPQHF. DNA of the CDR3: TGTGCTAGTGGTTTGGTAACGGTCACAGGGCAGCGGGACCAGCCCCAGCATTTT.

The V call is TRBV30, the J call TRBJ2-2; 14 bases line up with TRBD2. CDR3 size: 18 residues. Germline V gene data show CDR1 as GTSNPN and CDR2 as SVGIG (reference sequence). The V segment lost 8 bases and the J segment 1 base; nucleotides outside the gene matches: 12. The chain's CDR3 is CAGQGLAGALRNTGELFF. The CDR3, as DNA: TGTGCCGGTCAGGGACTAGCGGGAGCGCTACGGAACACCGGGGAGCTGTTTTTT.

J is TRBJ2-2 and V is TRBV19; D remains unclear. CDR1 and CDR2 from the germline V gene are LNHDA and SQIVND (reference sequence). Trimming removed 2 bases at V and 5 bases at J, with 21 bases between. There are 18 residues in the CDR3. The CDR3 here is CASSIILSVSVTTGELFF. CDR3 coding DNA: TGTGCCAGTAGTATAATCCTAAGCGTCTCGGTGACGACCGGGGAGCTGTTTTTT.

V usage is TRBV29-1 and J usage is TRBJ2-7; 11 nucleotides align to TRBD2. V was clipped by 3 bases and J by 0 bases; unmatched bases: 4. Germline V gene data show CDR1 as SQVTM and CDR2 as ANQGSEA. The CDR3 has 15 residues. The CDR3 loop is CSVDGTSGGSYEQYF. The DNA of the CDR3 is TGCAGCGTTGATGGGACTAGCGGAGGCTCCTACGAGCAGTACTTC.

The chain employs TRBV5-5 and TRBJ2-5; maybe TRBD1 (6 bases). The CDR3 length is 17 residues. The V end lost 1 base, the J end lost 4 bases, and 20 bases lay between the germline ends. Germline CDR1 and CDR2: SGHKS and YYEKEE (reference sequence). In DNA form, the CDR3 reads TGTGCCAGCAGCTTGCCCCGGGGACCTCTAGGGGGAGAGACCCAGTACTTC. As protein: CASSLPRGPLGGETQYF.